One and the same sample provided the 7 T cell receptor beta chains below, sequenced in a study of CD8 T cells in ankylosing spondylitis. TCRdb reprocessed the 5' RACE reads via MiXCR and lists one record per CDR3 protein. This sample yields more than 150,000 distinct CDR3 sequences, of which roughly 18% are seen a single time; 4.3% belongs to the top ten. Sequencing was performed on blood, either unsorted or a sorted T cell fraction (not recorded which). The receptors shown here come from a male donor aged 5-29 years with ankylosing spondylitis or in good health (not recorded which).

This clonotype was counted between two and nine times. The V call is TRBV5-1, the J call TRBJ1-6, with a possible D match to TRBD1 (6 bases). V was cut by 4 bases and J by 6 bases, with 11 bases left in between. This CDR3 is 14 amino acids long. From germline, CDR1 is SGHRS and CDR2 YFSETQ. The CDR3 here is CASSPGDGNSPLHF. In DNA, the CDR3 is TGCGCCAGCAGCCCAGGGGATGGTAATTCACCCCTCCACTTT.

The chain has TRBV3-1 and TRBJ1-4; unclear D gene. This CDR3 has 13 residues. Germline V gives CDR1 LGHDT, CDR2 YNNKEL (reference sequence). V was pared by 2 bases and J by 5 bases, with 6 bases between. CDR3 sequence: CASSQHLNEKLFF. As DNA, the CDR3 is TGTGCCAGCAGCCAACATCTGAATGAAAAACTGTTTTTT.

This clonotype was detected ten times or more. The chain employs TRBV5-1 and TRBJ2-2; D uncertain. The CDR3 extends over 14 amino acids. From germline, CDR1 is SGHRS and CDR2 YFSETQ. Trimming pared 0 bases from V and 5 bases from J, leaving 8 bases between. CDR3 nucleotides: TGCGCCAGCAGCTTGGAGTCGGTGACCGGGGAGCTGTTTTTT. Its translation: CASSLESVTGELFF. Combining the CDR3 with reference TRBV5-1 and TRBJ2-2 gives the whole variable domain KAGVTQTPRYLIKTRGQQVTLSCSPISGHRSVSWYQQTPGQGLQFLFEYFSETQRNKGNFPGRFSGRQFSNSRSEMNVSTLELGDSALYLCASSLESVTGELFFGEGSRLTVL.

This chain joins TRBV20-1 and TRBJ2-7; possible D gene TRBD2, 6 bases. V was pared by 5 bases and J by 3 bases, with 14 bases between. The CDR3 is made up of 13 amino acids. The germline V gene has CDR1 DFQATT and CDR2 SNEGSKA (reference sequence). The chain's CDR3 is CSAWGEDRYEQYF. For the CDR3, the DNA is TGCAGTGCTTGGGGGGAGGACCGCTACGAGCAGTACTTC.

This clonotype was detected ten times or more. The rearrangement uses TRBV7-2 and TRBJ1-5; D is unresolved. CDR1 is SGHTA, CDR2 FQGNSA, per germline. The CDR3 extends over 12 amino acids. The germline V and J ends were trimmed by 1 base and 3 bases, with 1 base remaining between them. Here the CDR3 DNA reads TGTGCCAGCAGCTTAGACAATCAGCCCCAGCATTTT. This gives the protein CASSLDNQPQHF.

J is TRBJ2-1 and V is TRBV7-2; D remains unclear. V lost 3 bases and J 9 bases, leaving 15 bases between the germline ends. This CDR3 comprises 14 residues. Germline loops: CDR1 SGHTA, CDR2 FQGNSA. The CDR3 sequence: CASSFSGRLSEQFF. For the CDR3, the DNA is TGTGCCAGCAGCTTTTCCGGGCGTTTATCTGAGCAGTTCTTC. The variable domain in full, completed from reference TRBV7-2 and TRBJ2-1, reads GAGVSQSPSNKVTEKGKDVELRCDPISGHTALYWYRQSLGQGLEFLIYFQGNSAPDKSGLPSDRFSAERTGGSVSTLTIQRTQQEDSAVYLCASSFSGRLSEQFFGPGTRLTVL.

A few counts support this clonotype. The CDR3 spells CASSPRGRGQETQYF. Here the CDR3 DNA reads TGTGCCAGCTCACCAAGAGGCAGGGGCCAAGAGACCCAGTACTTC. The rearrangement links TRBV18 to TRBJ2-5; D might be TRBD1 (6 bases). Germline values: CDR1 KGHSH, CDR2 LQKENI. The CDR3 runs 15 residues. The ends were cut back, 2 bases at V and 1 base at J, with 11 bases in the middle.